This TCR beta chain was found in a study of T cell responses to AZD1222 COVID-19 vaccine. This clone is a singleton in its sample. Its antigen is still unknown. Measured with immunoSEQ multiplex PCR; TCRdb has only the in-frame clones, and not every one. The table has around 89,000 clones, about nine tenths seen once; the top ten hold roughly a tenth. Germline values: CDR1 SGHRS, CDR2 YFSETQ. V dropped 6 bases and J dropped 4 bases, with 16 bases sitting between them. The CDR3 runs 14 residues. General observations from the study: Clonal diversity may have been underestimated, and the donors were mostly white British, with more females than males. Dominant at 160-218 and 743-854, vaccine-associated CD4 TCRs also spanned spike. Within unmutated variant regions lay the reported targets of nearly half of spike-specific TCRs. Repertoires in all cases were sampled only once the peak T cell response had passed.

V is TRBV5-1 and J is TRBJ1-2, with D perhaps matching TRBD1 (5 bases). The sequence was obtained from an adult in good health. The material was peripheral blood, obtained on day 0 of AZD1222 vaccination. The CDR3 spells CASTLILRGYGYTF. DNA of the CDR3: TGCGCCAGCACCCTCATTCTGAGGGGCTATGGCTACACCTTC.